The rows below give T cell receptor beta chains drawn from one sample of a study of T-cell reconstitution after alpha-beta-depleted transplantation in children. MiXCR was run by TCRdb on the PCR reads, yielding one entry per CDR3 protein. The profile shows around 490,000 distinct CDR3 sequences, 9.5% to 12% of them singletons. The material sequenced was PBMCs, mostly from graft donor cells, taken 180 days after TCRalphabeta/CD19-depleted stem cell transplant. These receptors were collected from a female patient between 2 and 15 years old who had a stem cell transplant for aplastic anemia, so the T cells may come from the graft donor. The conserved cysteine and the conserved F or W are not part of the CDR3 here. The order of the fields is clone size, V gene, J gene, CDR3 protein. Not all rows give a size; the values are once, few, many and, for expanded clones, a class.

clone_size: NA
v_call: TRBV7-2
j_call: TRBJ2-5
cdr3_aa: ASSPRTGDIQETQY

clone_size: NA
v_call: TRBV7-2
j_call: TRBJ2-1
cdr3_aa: ASSPAGFGYNEQF

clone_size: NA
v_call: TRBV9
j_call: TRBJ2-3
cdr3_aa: ASSVARISESTDTQY

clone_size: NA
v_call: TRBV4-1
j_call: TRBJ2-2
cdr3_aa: ASSRTITSGRDTGELF

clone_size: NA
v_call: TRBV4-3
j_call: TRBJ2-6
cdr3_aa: ASSQGLASSGANVLT

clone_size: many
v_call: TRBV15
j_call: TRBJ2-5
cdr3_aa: ATSRERTRSETQY

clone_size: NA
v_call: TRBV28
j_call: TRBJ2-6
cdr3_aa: ASSFGTGSSGANVLT

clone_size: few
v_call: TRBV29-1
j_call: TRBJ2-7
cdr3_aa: SVVAGVKQY

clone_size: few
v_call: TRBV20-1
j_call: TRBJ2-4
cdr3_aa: SARRDIQY

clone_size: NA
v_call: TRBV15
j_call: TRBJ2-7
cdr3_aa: ATSRDRGTGGYEQY

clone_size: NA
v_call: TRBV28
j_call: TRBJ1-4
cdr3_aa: ASSLGQGTNNEKLF

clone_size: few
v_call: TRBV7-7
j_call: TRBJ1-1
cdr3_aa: ASRGSTGQNTEAF

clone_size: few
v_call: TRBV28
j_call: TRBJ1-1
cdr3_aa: ASRVRGTEAF

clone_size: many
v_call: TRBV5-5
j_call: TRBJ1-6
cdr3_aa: ASSLAVWGPWGSPLH

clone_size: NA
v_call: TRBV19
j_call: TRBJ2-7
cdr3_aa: ASSMEVRAYEQY

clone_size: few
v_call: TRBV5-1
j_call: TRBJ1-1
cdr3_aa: ASSYAWGWNTEAF

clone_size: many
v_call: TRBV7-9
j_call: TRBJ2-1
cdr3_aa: ASSRGFGGEQF

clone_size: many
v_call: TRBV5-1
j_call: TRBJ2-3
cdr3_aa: ASSLRTGEADTQY

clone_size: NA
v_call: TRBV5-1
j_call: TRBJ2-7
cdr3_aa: ASSPGGEFVYEQY

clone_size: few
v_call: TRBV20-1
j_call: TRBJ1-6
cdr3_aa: SALRVDNSPLH

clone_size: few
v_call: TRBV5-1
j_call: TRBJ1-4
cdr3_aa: ASSLRSGEKLF

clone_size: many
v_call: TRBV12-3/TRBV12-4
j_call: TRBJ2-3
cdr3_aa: ASLKGRGGTDTQY

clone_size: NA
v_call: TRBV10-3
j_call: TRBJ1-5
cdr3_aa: AISRDRGTNQPQH

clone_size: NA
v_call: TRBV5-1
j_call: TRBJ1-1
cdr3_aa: ASSLGDRGKKTEAF

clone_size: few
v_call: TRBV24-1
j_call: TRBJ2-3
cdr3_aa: ATRTGSTDTQY

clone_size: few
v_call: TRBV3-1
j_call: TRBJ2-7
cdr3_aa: ASSQAGARDYEQY

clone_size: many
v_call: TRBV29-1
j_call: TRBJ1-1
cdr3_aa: SVALGRLNTEAF

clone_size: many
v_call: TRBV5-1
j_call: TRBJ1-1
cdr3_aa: ASSLEGTGGGLNTEAF

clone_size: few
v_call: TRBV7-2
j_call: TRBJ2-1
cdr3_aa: ASSLLVGPYNEQF